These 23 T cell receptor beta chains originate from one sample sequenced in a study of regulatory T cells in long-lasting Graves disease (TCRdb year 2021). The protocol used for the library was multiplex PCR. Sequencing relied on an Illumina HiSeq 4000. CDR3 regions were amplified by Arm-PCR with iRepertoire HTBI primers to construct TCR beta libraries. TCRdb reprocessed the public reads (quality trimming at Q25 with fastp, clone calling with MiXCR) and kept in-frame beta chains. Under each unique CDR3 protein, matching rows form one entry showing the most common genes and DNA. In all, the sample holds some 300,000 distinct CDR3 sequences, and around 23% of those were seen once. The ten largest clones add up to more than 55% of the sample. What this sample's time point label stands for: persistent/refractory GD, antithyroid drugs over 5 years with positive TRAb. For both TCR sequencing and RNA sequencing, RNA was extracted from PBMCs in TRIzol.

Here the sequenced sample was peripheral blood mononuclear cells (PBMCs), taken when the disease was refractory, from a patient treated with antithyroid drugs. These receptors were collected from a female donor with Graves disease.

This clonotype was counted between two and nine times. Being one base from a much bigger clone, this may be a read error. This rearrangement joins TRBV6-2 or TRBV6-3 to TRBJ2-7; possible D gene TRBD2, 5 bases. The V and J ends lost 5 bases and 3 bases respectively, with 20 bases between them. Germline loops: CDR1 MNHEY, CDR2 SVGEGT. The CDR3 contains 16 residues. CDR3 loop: CASSASSESLYYEQYF. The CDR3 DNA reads TGTGCCAGCAGTGCAAGTAGCGAGAGCCTCTACTACGAGCAGTACTTC.

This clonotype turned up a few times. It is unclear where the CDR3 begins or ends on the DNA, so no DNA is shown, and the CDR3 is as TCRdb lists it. CDR3 loop: CASSFYICSARRSQETQYF. This chain links TRBV7-2 with TRBJ2-5; the D segment call TRBD2 is taken from the table without a DNA check. The germline V gene encodes CDR1 SGHTA and CDR2 FQGNSA. Inclusive of both ends, the CDR3 amounts to 19 amino acids.

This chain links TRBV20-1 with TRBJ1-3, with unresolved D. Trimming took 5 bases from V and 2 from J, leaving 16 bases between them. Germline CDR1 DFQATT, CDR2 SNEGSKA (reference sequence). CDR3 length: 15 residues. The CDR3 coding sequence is TGCAGTGCTCCAATGCCTTCTGGCCCTGGAAACACCATATATTTT. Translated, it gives CSAPMPSGPGNTIYF.

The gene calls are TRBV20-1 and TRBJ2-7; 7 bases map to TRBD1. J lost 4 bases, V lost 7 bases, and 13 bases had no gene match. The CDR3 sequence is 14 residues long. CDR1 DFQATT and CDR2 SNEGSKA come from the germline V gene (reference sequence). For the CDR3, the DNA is TGCAGTGTAACGGACAGGCCGTTCTCTTACGAGCAGTACTTC. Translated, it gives CSVTDRPFSYEQYF.

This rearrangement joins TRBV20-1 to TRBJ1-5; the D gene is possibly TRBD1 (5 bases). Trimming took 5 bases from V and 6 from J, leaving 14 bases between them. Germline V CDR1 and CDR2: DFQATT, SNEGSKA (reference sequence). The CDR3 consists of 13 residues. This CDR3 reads CSAARDVGQPQHF. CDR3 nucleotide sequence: TGCAGTGCTGCTCGGGACGTCGGTCAGCCCCAGCATTTT.

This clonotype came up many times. The CDR3 sequence is CASSYVGQGGSPLHF. Here the CDR3 DNA reads TGTGCCAGCAGTTACGTTGGACAGGGTGGCTCACCCCTCCACTTT. This chain connects TRBV6-5 to TRBJ1-6; 8 bases align to TRBD1. The CDR3 spans 15 residues. Germline V gene sequence: CDR1 MNHEY, CDR2 SVGAGI. Germline trimming cut 2 bases from V and 10 bases from J; bases unmatched to any gene: 7.

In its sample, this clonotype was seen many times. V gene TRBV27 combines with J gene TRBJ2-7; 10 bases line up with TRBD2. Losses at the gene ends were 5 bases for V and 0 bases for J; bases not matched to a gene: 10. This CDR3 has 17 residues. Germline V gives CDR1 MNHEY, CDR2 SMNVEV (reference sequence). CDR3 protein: CASSQPGLASDSYEQYF. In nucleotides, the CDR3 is TGTGCCAGCAGTCAACCGGGACTAGCGTCAGACTCCTACGAGCAGTACTTC.

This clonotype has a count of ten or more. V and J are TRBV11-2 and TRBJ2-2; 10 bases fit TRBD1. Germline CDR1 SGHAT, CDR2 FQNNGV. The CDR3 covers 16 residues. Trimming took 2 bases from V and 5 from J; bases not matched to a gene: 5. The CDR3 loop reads CASSLSRQGATGELFF. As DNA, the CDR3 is TGTGCCAGCAGCTTAAGTCGACAGGGGGCAACCGGGGAGCTGTTTTTT.

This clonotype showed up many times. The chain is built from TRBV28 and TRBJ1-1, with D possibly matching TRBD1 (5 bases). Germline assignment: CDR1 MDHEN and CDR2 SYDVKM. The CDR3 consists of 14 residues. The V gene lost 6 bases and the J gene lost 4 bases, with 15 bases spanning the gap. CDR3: CASRAGLRGTEAFF. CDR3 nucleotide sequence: TGTGCCAGCAGGGCGGGACTGCGAGGCACTGAAGCTTTCTTT.

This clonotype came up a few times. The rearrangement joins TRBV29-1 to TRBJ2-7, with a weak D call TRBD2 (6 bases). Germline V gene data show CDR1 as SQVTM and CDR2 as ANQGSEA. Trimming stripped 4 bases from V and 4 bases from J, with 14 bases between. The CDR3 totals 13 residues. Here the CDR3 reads CSVGGGLRYEQYF. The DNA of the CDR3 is TGCAGCGTTGGGGGAGGACTTCGTTACGAGCAGTACTTC.

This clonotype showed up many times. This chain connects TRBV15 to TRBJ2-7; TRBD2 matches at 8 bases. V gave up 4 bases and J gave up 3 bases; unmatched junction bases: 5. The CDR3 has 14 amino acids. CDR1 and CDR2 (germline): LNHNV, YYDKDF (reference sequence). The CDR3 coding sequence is TGTGCCACCAGCAAGACGAGCGGGAGCTACGAGCAGTACTTC. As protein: CATSKTSGSYEQYF.

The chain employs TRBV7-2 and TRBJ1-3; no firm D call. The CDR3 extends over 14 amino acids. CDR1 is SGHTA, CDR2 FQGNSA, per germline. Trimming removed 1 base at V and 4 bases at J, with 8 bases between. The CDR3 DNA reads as TGTGCCAGCAGCTTAGAGGGAATAGGAAACACCATATATTTT. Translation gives CASSLEGIGNTIYF.

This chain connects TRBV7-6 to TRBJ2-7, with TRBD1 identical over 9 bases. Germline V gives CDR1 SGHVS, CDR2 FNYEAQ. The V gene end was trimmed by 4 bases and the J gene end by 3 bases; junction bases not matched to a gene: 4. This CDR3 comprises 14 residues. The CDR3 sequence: CASSSWDRDYEQYF. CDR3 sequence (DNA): TGTGCCAGCAGCTCCTGGGACAGGGACTACGAGCAGTACTTC. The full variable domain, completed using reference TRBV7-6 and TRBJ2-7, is GAGVSQSPRYKVTKRGQDVALRCDPISGHVSLYWYRQALGQGPEFLTYFNYEAQQDKSGLPNDRFSAERPEGSISTLTIQRTEQRDSAMYRCASSSWDRDYEQYFGPGTRLTVT.

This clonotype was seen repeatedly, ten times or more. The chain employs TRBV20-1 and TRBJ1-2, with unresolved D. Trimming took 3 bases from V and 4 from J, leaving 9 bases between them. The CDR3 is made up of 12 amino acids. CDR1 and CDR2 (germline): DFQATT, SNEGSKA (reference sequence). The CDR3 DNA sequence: TGCAGTGCTAGGGACGGAGGCTATGGCTACACCTTC. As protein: CSARDGGYGYTF.

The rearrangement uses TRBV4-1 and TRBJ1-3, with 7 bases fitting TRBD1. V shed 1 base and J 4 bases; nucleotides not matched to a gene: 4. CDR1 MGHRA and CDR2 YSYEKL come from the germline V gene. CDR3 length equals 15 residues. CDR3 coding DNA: TGCGCCAGCAGCCAAGGGAGGGGACAGGGAAACACCATATATTTT. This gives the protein CASSQGRGQGNTIYF.

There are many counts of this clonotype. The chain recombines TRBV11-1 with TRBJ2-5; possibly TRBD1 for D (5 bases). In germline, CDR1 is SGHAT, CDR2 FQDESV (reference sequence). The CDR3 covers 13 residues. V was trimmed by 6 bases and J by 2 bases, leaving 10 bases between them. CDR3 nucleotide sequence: TGTGCCAGCAGTCAGGGTGGACAAGAGACCCAGTACTTC. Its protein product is CASSQGGQETQYF.

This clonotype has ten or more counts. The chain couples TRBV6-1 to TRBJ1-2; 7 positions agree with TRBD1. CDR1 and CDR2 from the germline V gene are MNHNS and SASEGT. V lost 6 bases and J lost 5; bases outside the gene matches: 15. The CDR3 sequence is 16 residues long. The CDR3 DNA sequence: TGTGCCAGCAGAACGCTAATTGGGACAGACATTTATGGCTACACCTTC. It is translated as CASRTLIGTDIYGYTF.

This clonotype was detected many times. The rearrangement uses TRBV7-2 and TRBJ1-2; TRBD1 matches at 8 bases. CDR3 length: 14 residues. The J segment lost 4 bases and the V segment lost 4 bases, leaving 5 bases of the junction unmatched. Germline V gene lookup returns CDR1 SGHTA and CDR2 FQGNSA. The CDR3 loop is CASSSRQGIYGYTF. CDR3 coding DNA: TGTGCCAGCAGCTCCCGACAGGGGATCTATGGCTACACCTTC.

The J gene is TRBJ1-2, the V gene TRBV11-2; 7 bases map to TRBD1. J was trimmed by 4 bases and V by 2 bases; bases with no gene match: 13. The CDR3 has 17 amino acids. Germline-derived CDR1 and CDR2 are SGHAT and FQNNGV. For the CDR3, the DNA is TGTGCCAGCAGCTTATCCGGGACAGAAGGATGGGGCTATGGCTACACCTTC. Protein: CASSLSGTEGWGYGYTF.

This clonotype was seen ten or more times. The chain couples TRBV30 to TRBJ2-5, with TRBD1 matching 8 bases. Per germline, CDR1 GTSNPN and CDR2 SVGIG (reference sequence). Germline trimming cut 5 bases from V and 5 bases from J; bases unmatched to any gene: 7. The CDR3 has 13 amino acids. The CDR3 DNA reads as TGTGCCTGGTCGGGACAGGCCTCGGAGACCCAGTACTTC. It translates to CAWSGQASETQYF.

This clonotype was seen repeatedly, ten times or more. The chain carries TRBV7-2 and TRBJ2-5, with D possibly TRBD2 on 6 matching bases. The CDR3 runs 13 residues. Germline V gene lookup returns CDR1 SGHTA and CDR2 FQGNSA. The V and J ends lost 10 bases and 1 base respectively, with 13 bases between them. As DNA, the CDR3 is TGTGCCACTAGCGTGGGAACCCAAGAGACCCAGTACTTC. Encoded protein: CATSVGTQETQYF.

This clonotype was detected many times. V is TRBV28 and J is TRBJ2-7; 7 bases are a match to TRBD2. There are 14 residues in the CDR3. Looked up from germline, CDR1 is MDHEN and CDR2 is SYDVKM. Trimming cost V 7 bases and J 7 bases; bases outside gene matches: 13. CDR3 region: CASTPGLLLVEQYF. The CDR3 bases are TGTGCCAGCACACCGGGACTACTTCTGGTTGAGCAGTACTTC.

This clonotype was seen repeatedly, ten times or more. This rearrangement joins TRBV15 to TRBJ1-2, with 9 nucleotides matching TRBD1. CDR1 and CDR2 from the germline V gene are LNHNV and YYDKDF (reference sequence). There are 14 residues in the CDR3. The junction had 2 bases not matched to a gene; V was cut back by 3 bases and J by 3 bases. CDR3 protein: CATSRDRGDYGYTF. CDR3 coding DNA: TGTGCCACCAGCAGGGACAGGGGAGACTATGGCTACACCTTC.